Below, 16 T cell receptor beta chains from the same sample are listed, as sequenced in a study of T cells in Graves' hyperthyroidism and ophthalmopathy. Amplification yielded TCR beta CDR3 regions, with RNA transcripts as the source. Primed by the HTBI set, a first-round RT-PCR was run on the TCR CDR3. In TCRdb, the multiplex PCR reads were re-called with MiXCR into one record per CDR3 protein. Here the sample spans approximately 600,000 distinct CDR3 sequences, approximately 15% being singletons. The specimen was blood. These receptors all stem from a woman aged 30 to 39 with Graves' hyperthyroidism that later progressed to Graves' ophthalmopathy.

This clonotype has just a few counts. The CDR3 loop reads CSALTSDQYEQYF. CDR3 sequence (DNA): TGCAGTGCTCTGACTAGCGACCAATACGAGCAGTACTTC. The rearrangement uses TRBV20-1 and TRBJ2-7, with TRBD2 matching over 8 bases. This CDR3 has 13 amino acids. Germline assignment: CDR1 DFQATT and CDR2 SNEGSKA (reference sequence). The V gene end was trimmed by 5 bases and the J gene end by 4 bases; junction bases not matched to a gene: 7.

This clonotype was seen a few times. It may be a read error: a sequence one base away is much more abundant. The chain couples TRBV3-1 to TRBJ2-7; D gene uncertain. The J call may be wrong; the DNA end is better matched by TRBJ2-1. Germline loops: CDR1 LGHDT, CDR2 YNNKEL (reference sequence). CDR3 size: 15 residues. CDR3 protein: CASSQLLLGFYEQFF. In DNA form, the CDR3 reads TGTGCCAGCAGCCAACTCCTTCTAGGATTCTACGAGCAGTTCTTC.

V is TRBV2 and J is TRBJ1-5, with D possibly being TRBD1 (5 bases). Germline V gene sequence: CDR1 SNHLY, CDR2 FYNNEI. This CDR3 is built from 16 residues. Deletions cut 6 bases from V and 7 bases from J, with 22 bases between. CDR3 residues: CASSGGDGVRAQPQHF. For the CDR3, the DNA is TGTGCCAGCAGCGGGGGGGATGGGGTGCGGGCCCAGCCCCAGCATTTT.

As regards this clonotype: This may be a read error, as it is one base from a much larger clone. The rearrangement links TRBV9 to TRBJ1-2; TRBD1 is a possible D gene (5 bases). Germline assignment: CDR1 SGDLS and CDR2 YYNGEE. CDR3 length equals 15 residues. The CDR3 reads CVSSQEGSSNYGYTF. The CDR3, as DNA: TGTGTCAGCAGCCAAGAGGGGTCCTCTAACTATGGCTACACCTTC. The full variable domain, its missing parts supplied by reference TRBV9 and TRBJ1-2, is DSGVTQTPKHLITATGQRVTLRCSPRSGDLSVYWYQQSLDQGLQFLIQYYNGEERAKGNILERFSAQQFPDLHSELNLSSLELGDSALYFCVSSQEGSSNYGYTFGSGTRLTVV.

A note on this clonotype: The final CDR3 position lacks the conserved phenylalanine or tryptophan, pointing to a likely read error. The CDR3 region has the DNA TGCGCCAGCAGTTCCGGGACCTACAATGAGCAGTTCCTC. It is translated as CASSSGTYNEQFL. The chain has TRBV5-1 and TRBJ2-1, with a tentative D call TRBD2 (5 bases). Germline CDR1 reads SGHRS; CDR2 reads YFSETQ. This CDR3 has 13 residues. Trimming pared 5 bases from V and 2 bases from J, leaving 8 bases between.

At least ten counts were recorded for this clonotype. J is TRBJ2-1 and V is TRBV6-6; TRBD2 aligns across 11 bases. Germline assignment: CDR1 MNHNY and CDR2 SVGAGI (reference sequence). The V gene end was trimmed by 4 bases and the J gene end by 8 bases; junction bases not matched to a gene: 7. The CDR3 is 15 residues long. The CDR3 DNA follows: TGTGCCAGCAGTTTGGGACTAGCGGAGCTCGATGAGCAGTTCTTC. Translating gives CASSLGLAELDEQFF.

This chain joins TRBV5-4 and TRBJ2-6; D gene unclear. Trimming shortened V by 6 bases and J by 0 bases, and 16 bases separated the two germline ends. The germline gives CDR1 SGHNT, CDR2 YYREEE (reference sequence). This CDR3 has 17 residues. The chain's CDR3 is CASTTVAQFSGANVLTF. The DNA for the CDR3 is TGTGCCAGCACCACCGTAGCCCAATTCTCTGGGGCCAACGTCCTGACTTTC. The whole variable domain, filled in from reference TRBV5-4 and TRBJ2-6, reads ETGVTQSPTHLIKTRGQQVTLRCSSQSGHNTVSWYQQALGQGPQFIFQYYREEENGRGNFPPRFSGLQFPNYSSELNVNALELDDSALYLCASTTVAQFSGANVLTFGAGSRLTVL.

V and J are TRBV6-1 and TRBJ2-1, with 9 bases aligning to TRBD2. V lost 7 bases to trimming and J lost 10 bases; unmatched junction nucleotides: 11. From germline, CDR1 is MNHNS and CDR2 SASEGT. The CDR3 has 14 amino acids. CDR3 DNA sequence: TGTGCCAGCACCAAAAGACTAGCGGAAGACGAGCAGTTCTTC. This translates into CASTKRLAEDEQFF.

This clonotype was recorded at least ten times. The V gene is TRBV2, the J gene TRBJ2-3, with D maybe TRBD2 (5 bases). Trimming shortened V by 5 bases and J by 1 base, and 10 bases separated the two germline ends. This CDR3 has 14 amino acids. The germline CDR1 and CDR2 sequences are SNHLY and FYNNEI. Written as DNA, the CDR3 is TGTGCCAGCAGTTCTAGGCGGGGCACAGATACGCAGTATTTT. Its translation: CASSSRRGTDTQYF.

This clonotype was seen ten or more times. The chain has TRBV19 and TRBJ2-2; the D gene is possibly TRBD2 (6 bases). Germline CDR1 and CDR2: LNHDA and SQIVND (reference sequence). V gave up 5 bases and J gave up 3 bases, with 16 bases separating them. CDR3 length: 16 residues. The CDR3 DNA sequence: TGTGCCAGTAGTGCCTCCCGAGCGGGCGACACCGGGGAGCTGTTTTTT. It translates to CASSASRAGDTGELFF.

This chain joins TRBV7-3 and TRBJ2-3, with TRBD2 as a possible D gene (5 bases). Germline V lookup: CDR1 SGHTA, CDR2 FQGTGA. The V and J ends lost 1 base and 1 base respectively, with 9 bases between them. The CDR3 contains 15 residues. CDR3 amino acids: CASSLRRAGTDTQYF. The CDR3 bases are TGTGCCAGCAGCTTAAGGCGGGCTGGCACAGATACGCAGTATTTT.

Ten or more counts support this clonotype. The chain combines TRBV12-5 with TRBJ1-5; D perhaps matches TRBD1 (5 bases). The V end lost 4 bases, the J end lost 7 bases, and 8 bases lay between the germline ends. This CDR3 contains 12 residues. Per germline, CDR1 LGHNT and CDR2 FRNRAP. The CDR3 loop reads CASGWGEQPQHF. CDR3 in DNA: TGTGCTAGTGGTTGGGGGGAGCAGCCCCAGCATTTT. The whole variable domain, remainder taken from reference TRBV12-5 and TRBJ1-5, is DARVTQTPRHKVTEMGQEVTMRCQPILGHNTVFWYRQTMMQGLELLAYFRNRAPLDDSGMPKDRFSAEMPDATLATLKIQPSEPRDSAVYFCASGWGEQPQHFGDGTRLSIL.

V gene TRBV4-1 combines with J gene TRBJ2-1; 12 bases map to TRBD2. Unmatched junction bases numbered 9, after V lost 3 bases and J lost 0 bases. This CDR3 is 19 amino acids long. The V gene's germline CDR1 is MGHRA and CDR2 YSYEKL. The CDR3 region has the DNA TGCGCCAGCAGCCATGCTGCCGGACTAGCGGGGAGCTCCTACAATGAGCAGTTCTTC. Translated, it gives CASSHAAGLAGSSYNEQFF.

This clonotype was seen at least ten times. This sequence joins TRBV27 and TRBJ1-2; 11 bases match TRBD1. Unmatched junction bases numbered 5, after V lost 0 bases and J lost 2 bases. The CDR3 is 17 amino acids. The germline V gene encodes CDR1 MNHEY and CDR2 SMNVEV (reference sequence). DNA for the CDR3: TGTGCCAGCAGTTTATCCCTGGGACAGGGGGGGAACTATGGCTACACCTTC. Protein sequence: CASSLSLGQGGNYGYTF.

This clonotype was picked up many times. CDR3 DNA: TGCAGCGTTACTGGACAGGGGGACCGCGAGCAGTACTTC. Translating it yields CSVTGQGDREQYF. J is TRBJ2-7 and V is TRBV29-1; TRBD1 matches at 10 bases. Germline-derived CDR1 and CDR2 are SQVTM and ANQGSEA. V trimming: 5 bases; J trimming: 6 bases; junction bases outside the gene matches: 7. The CDR3 extends over 13 amino acids.

V usage is TRBV6-5 and J usage is TRBJ2-2; tentative D call: TRBD2 (5 bases). V lost 0 bases and J 8 bases, leaving 7 bases between the germline ends. Germline lookup yields CDR1 MNHEY and CDR2 SVGAGI. This CDR3 has 13 amino acids. In DNA form, the CDR3 reads TGTGCCAGCAGTTACTCGGACTCTGGGGAGCTGTTTTTT. The encoded protein is CASSYSDSGELFF.